The TCR beta chain described here comes from a study of shared clonotypes between healthy human individuals (dated by TCRdb to the early 2020s). Broadly, across the study: Two women and a few men aged 18 to 49 years were included in the cohort. To estimate repertoire size and how much clonotypes are shared between individuals, the study performed deep sequencing of blood TCR repertoires from a handful of healthy adults. Per donor, leukapheresis produced somewhere between about 0.85 and 9.5 billion PBMCs. For each donor, CD4 naive and CD4 memory were each run on three plates, CD8 naive on two plates, and CD8 memory on one plate. Different laboratories and diverse techniques were used to prepare libraries and sequence TCR repertoires, to increase sequencing depth and limit assay-specific biases. Broad study findings and their caveats: Even with the large sequencing depth, rarefaction of the sorted-subset datasets indicated that sequencing was incomplete. Only blood was sampled, and tissue TCR repertoires likely differ from those in blood. Approximately 5% of naive CD4, 3.5% of naive CD8, roughly 2.4% of memory CD4, and over 0.35% of memory CD8 clonotypes were shared across several donors. Compared with non-shared clonotypes, the clonotypes found in all four sorted-subset donors had higher generation probabilities. Pairwise subsampling led to the expectation that sequencing depth would affect the degree of clonotype sharing among donors. Estimated clonotype richness was generally larger for naive than for memory subsets. The small number of donors limited the genetic and exposure-history diversity represented.

The CDR3 measures 12 amino acids from cysteine to phenylalanine. The CDR3 DNA has 36 bases and is translated from base 1. V is shortened by 5 bases, J by 6 bases, and the region joining them spans 10 bases. CDR1 is given as SEHNR and CDR2 as FQNEAQ, both from the germline V gene (reference sequence). The donors were healthy, HIV-negative adults who had no recently reported acute infections or vaccinations. Every donor was a Caucasian adult living in Nashville, Tennessee, USA. CD4+ T cells were enriched through magnetic negative selection, after which naive cells were positively selected on CD45RA and the remaining negative fraction served as the memory subset. After blood collection by leukapheresis, PBMCs were isolated using Ficoll-Histopaque density gradient centrifugation and then cryopreserved in the vapor phase of liquid nitrogen. Purity and quantity of every magnetically sorted T cell population were checked by analytical flow cytometry. Genomic DNA was isolated from each sorted fraction and quantified by UV absorbance on a Nanodrop 2000c.

TCR CDR3 regions were amplified from genomic DNA by multiplex PCR using the deep immunoSEQ assay. Extracted genomic DNA from each cell subset was distributed evenly across all wells of several immunoSEQ 96-well plates, and each plate was treated as a replicate. Each replicate PCR for sorted subsets received around 200 ng genomic DNA, equal to about 29,000 T cell genomes. Purified libraries were quantified with a Qubit 3.0 fluorometer, sized on a Bioanalyzer 2100, and re-quantified with the KAPA Library Quantification kit. Every immunoSEQ 96-well plate was sequenced on a dedicated single-read 150-cycle Illumina NextSeq 550 flow cell. Turning to the authors' computational methods: Because the immunoSEQ output included only junctional sequences and no quality scores, the filtering could not be the same as the filtering used for full-length reads. Sequences were annotated with PyIR, a Python wrapper for IgBLAST v1.9, and V/J genes and CDR3 were assigned using IMGT germline references. Reads with weak V/J assignments (E-value above 1e-6), missing CDR3, stop codons, out-of-frame junctions, or ambiguous translated residues were removed. V3J clonotypes were defined by identical inferred V gene, J gene, and CDR3 amino acid sequence. To compute the percentage overlap between repertoires, the number of shared unique clonotypes was divided by the size of the smaller repertoire. Richness of each repertoire was evaluated using RTK rarefaction, the Chao1 estimator, and Recon v2.1 estimates of unobserved clonotypes. For all TCRbeta clonotypes obtained by the gDNA method from a handful of donors, generation probabilities were computed with OLGA. TCRdb carries this immuneACCESS record with in-frame sequences only. Its versions omit some clonotypes, under half of them owing to an unresolved V gene in the studies checked, with the rest unexplained. That table is the source of V, J and clone size, and D and trimming were worked out from the DNA. For this sample the table gives about 2,500,000 clones, of which more than 80% were detected only once. The top ten constitute roughly 0.14% of the sample.

Turning to this clone: What antigen it recognizes has not been identified. Within one base of it there is no much larger clone, and no base qualities were kept. This sample includes further DNA sequences coding for the same CDR3.

Recombination connected TRBV7-9 to TRBJ1-1; TRBD1 is a possible D gene, resting on 5 matching bases. This clonotype was sampled from a man aged 18 to 29 in good health. The sample was naive CD4+ T cells sorted from blood. The cell subset or site label, read with the paper, signifies: CD45RA+ positively selected. The bases read TGTGCCAGCAGCCTCGGAGGGGCTGAAGCTTTCTTT. It is translated as CASSLGGAEAFF. When the CDR3 is completed using the reference TRBV7-9 and TRBJ1-1 genes on either side, the full variable domain is DTGVSQNPRHKITKRGQNVTFRCDPISEHNRLYWYRQTLGQGPEFLTYFQNEAQLEKSRLLSDRFSAERPKGSFSTLEIQRTEQGDSAMYLCASSLGGAEAFFGQGTRLTVV.